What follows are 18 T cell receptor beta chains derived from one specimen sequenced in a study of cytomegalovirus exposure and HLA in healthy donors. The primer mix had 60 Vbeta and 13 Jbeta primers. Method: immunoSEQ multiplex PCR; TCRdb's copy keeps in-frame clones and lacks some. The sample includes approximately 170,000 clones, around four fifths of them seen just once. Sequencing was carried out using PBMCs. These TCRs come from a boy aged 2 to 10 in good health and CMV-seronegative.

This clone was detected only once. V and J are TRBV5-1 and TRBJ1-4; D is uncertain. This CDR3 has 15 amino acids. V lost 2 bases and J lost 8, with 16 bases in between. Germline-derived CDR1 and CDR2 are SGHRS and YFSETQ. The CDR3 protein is CASSFIGQREEKLFF. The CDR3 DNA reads TGCGCCAGCAGCTTTATAGGGCAGAGGGAAGAAAAACTGTTTTTT.

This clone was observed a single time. CDR3 coding DNA: TGTGCCAGCAGTGGGACTAGCGACAATGAGCAGTTCTTC. Protein product: CASSGTSDNEQFF. The chain carries TRBV6-4 and TRBJ2-1; 9 bases are shared with TRBD2. This CDR3 has 13 amino acids. Germline CDR1 MRHNA, CDR2 SNTAGT. The V and J ends lost 4 bases and 5 bases, in that order; junction bases with no gene match: 0.

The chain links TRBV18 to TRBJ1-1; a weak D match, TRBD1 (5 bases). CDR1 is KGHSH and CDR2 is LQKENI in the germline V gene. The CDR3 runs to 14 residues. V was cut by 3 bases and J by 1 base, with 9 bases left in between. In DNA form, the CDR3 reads TGTGCCAGCTCACCGGCCAGGGCGAACACTGAAGCTTTCTTT. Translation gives CASSPARANTEAFF.

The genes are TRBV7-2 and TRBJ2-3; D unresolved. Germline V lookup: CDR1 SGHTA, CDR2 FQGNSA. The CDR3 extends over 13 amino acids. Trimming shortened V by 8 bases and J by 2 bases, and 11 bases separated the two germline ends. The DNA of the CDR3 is TGTGCCAGCCTTGGGCCGAACACAGATACGCAGTATTTT. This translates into CASLGPNTDTQYF.

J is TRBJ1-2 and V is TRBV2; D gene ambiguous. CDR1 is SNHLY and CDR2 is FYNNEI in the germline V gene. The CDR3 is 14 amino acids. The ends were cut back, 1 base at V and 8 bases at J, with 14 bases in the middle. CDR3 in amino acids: CASSEGVGAEGYTF. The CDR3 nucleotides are TGTGCCAGCAGTGAAGGAGTGGGTGCGGAGGGCTACACCTTC.

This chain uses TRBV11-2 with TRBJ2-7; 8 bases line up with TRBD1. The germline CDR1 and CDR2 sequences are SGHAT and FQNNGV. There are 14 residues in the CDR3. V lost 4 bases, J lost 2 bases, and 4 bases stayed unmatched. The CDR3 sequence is CASSSGQGTYEQYV. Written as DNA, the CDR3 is TGTGCCAGCAGCTCAGGACAGGGAACCTACGAGCAGTACGTC.

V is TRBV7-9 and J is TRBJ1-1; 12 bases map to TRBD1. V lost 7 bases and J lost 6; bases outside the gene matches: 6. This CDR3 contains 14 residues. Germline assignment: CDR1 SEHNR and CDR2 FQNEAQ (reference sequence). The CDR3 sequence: CASNKGQGAPEAFF. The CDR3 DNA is TGTGCCAGCAACAAGGGACAGGGGGCCCCTGAAGCTTTCTTT.

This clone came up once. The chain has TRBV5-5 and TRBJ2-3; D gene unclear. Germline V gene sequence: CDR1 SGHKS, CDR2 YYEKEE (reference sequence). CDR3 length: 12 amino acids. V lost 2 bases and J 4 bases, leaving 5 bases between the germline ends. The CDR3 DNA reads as TGTGCCAGCAGCTTTAGTCCAGATACGCAGTATTTT. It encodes CASSFSPDTQYF.

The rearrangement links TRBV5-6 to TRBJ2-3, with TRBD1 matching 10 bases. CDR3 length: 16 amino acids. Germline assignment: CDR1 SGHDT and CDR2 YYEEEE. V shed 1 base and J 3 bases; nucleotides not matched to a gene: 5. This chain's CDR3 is CASSLRTGGFTDTQYF. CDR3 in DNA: TGTGCCAGCAGCTTGAGGACAGGGGGTTTTACAGATACGCAGTATTTT.

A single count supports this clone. For the CDR3, the DNA is TGCGCCAGCAGCCAAGATGCGGGAAACACAGATACGCAGTATTTT. Translating gives CASSQDAGNTDTQYF. The chain recombines TRBV4-3 with TRBJ2-3, with a tentative D call TRBD2 (6 bases). V lost 0 bases, J lost 2 bases, and 9 bases lay in between. Germline V gives CDR1 LGHNA, CDR2 YSLEER. CDR3 length: 15 amino acids.

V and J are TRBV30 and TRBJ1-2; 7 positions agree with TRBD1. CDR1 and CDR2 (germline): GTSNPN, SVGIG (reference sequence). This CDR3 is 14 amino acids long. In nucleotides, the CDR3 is TGTGCGACTTCTCGGGACAGACTTAACTATGGCTACACCTTC. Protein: CATSRDRLNYGYTF.

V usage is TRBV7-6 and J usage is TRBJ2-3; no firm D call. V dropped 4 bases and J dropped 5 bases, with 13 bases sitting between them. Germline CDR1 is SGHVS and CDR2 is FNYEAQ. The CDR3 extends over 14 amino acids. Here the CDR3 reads CASSYLSVEDTQYF. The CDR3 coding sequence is TGTGCCAGCAGCTACCTTTCGGTAGAAGATACGCAGTATTTT.

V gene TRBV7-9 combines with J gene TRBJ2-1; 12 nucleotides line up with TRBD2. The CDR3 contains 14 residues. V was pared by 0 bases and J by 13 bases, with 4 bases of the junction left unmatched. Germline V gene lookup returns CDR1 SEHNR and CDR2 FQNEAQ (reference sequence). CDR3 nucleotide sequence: TGTGCCAGCAGCTTAGCTGCTAGCGGGGGGGCTCAGTTCTTC. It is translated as CASSLAASGGAQFF.

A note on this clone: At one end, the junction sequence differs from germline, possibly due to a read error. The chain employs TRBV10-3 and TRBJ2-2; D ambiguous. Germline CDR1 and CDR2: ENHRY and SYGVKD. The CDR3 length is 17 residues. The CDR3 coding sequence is TGTGCCGTCAGTGAGTCGAGTTTGCTGGAGTCCACCGGGGAGCTGTTTTTT. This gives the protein CAVSESSLLESTGELFF.

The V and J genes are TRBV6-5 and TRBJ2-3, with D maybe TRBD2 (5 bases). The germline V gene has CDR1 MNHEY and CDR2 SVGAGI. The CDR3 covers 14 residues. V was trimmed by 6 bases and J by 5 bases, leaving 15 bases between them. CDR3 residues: CASSVRDEEDTQYF. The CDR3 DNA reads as TGTGCCAGCAGCGTACGGGATGAGGAAGATACGCAGTATTTT.

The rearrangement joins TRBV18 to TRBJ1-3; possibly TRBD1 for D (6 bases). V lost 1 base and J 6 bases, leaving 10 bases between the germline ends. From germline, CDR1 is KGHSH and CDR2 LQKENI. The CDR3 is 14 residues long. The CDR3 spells CASSPRGLPNTIYF. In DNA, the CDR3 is TGTGCCAGCTCACCACGGGGGCTGCCAAACACCATATATTTT.

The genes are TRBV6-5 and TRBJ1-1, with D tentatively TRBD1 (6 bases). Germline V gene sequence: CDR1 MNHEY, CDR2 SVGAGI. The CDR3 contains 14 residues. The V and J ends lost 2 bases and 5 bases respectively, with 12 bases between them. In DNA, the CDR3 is TGTGCCAGCAGTTACGCAGGGGAGGGAACTGAAGCTTTCTTT. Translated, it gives CASSYAGEGTEAFF.

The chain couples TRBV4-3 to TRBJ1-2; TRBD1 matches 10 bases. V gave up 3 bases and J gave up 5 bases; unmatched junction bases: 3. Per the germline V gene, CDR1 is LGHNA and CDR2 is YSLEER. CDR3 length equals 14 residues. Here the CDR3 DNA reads TGCGCCAGCAGCCACGGACAGGGGGATTATGGCTACACCTTC. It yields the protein CASSHGQGDYGYTF.